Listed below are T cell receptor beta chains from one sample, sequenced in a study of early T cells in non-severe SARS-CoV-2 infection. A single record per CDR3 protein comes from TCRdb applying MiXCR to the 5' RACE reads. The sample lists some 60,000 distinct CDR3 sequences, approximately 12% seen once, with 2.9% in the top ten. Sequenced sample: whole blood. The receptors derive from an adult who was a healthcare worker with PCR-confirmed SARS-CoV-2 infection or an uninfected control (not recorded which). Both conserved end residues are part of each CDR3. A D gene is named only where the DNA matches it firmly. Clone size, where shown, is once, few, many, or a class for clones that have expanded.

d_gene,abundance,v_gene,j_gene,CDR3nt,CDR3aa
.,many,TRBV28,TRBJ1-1,TGTGCCAGCAGTTTATTGGACAGGAACACTGAAGCTTTCTTT,CASSLLDRNTEAFF
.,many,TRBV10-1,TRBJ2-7,TGCGCCAGTCACCCGGGGCCATCCGGAGTAGAGCAGTACTTC,CASHPGPSGVEQYF
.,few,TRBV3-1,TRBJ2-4,TGTGCCAGCAGCCAAGAACTAGGGATCAAAAACATTCAGTACTTC,CASSQELGIKNIQYF
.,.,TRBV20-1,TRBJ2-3,TGCAGTGCGACTCCGGGGGCAGATACGCAGTATTTT,CSATPGADTQYF
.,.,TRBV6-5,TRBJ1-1,TGTGCCAGCCGTAGAGGAGGGAACACTGAAGCTTTCTTT,CASRRGGNTEAFF
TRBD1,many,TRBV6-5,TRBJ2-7,TGTGCCAGCAGTCTAGGGGGCGCCGGGTACGAGCAGTACTTC,CASSLGGAGYEQYF
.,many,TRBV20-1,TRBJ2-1,TGCAGTGCTAAACTAGAGTGGTCCTACAATGAGCAGTTCTTC,CSAKLEWSYNEQFF
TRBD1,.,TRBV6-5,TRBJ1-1,TGTGCCAGCTACAGGGGGACTGAAGCTTTCTTT,CASYRGTEAFF
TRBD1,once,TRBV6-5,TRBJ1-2,TGTGCCAGCAGCCCGGGACAGGGAGGGAATGGCTACACCTTC,CASSPGQGGNGYTF
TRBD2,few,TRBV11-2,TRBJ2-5,TGTGCCAGCAGCCAAGGGACTAGCGGGATTGAGACCCAGTACTTC,CASSQGTSGIETQYF
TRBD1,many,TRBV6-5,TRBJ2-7,TGTGCCAGCGCTCCGGGACAGGGACCCTACGAGCAGTACTTC,CASAPGQGPYEQYF
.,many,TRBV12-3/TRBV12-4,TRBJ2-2,TGTGCCAGCACCAGCAGTGACACCGGGGAGCTGTTTTTT,CASTSSDTGELFF
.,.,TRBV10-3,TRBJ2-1,TGTGCCATCAAGGTCGGGGGCCTCAATGAGCAGTTCTTC,CAIKVGGLNEQFF
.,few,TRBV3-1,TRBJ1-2,TGTGCCAGCAGCCAAGGAGGAGGAAGCTATGGCTACACCTTC,CASSQGGGSYGYTF
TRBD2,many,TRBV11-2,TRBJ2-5,TGTGCCAGCAGGACGGGGGGGTCGGAGACCCAGTACTTC,CASRTGGSETQYF
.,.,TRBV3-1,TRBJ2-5,TGTGCCAGCAGAGCACAGGGTATTGATCTGGAGACCCAGTACTTC,CASRAQGIDLETQYF
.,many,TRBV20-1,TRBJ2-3,TGCAGTGCTAGAGTAGCTTCTAGCACAGATACGCAGTATTTT,CSARVASSTDTQYF
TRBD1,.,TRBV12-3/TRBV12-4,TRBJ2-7,TGTGCCAGCAGTAACAGGGGAACGAGCTCCTACGAGCAGTACTTC,CASSNRGTSSYEQYF
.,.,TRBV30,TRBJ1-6,TGTGCCCTGACCGACCGGACCGCTTTAGAGTCACCCCTCCACTTT,CALTDRTALESPLHF
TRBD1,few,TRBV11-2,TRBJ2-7,TGTGCCAGCAGCTTGCCAGGGGGTAGCCACGAGCAGTACTTC,CASSLPGGSHEQYF
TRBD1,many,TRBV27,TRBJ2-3,TGTGCCAGCAGTTTACACGCTACCGGGACAGGAATGTATTTT,CASSLHATGTGMYF
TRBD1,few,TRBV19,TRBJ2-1,TGTGCCAGTAGTACCGTACCGGGACAGAAGGACAATGAGCAGTTCTTC,CASSTVPGQKDNEQFF
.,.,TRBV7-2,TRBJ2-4,TGTGCCAGCAGGCCGGCCGGGGGAAACATTCAGTACTTC,CASRPAGGNIQYF
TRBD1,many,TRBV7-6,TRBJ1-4,TGTGCCAGCAGCTTAGCCTTGACAGGGTTGAACGAAAAACTGTTTTTT,CASSLALTGLNEKLFF
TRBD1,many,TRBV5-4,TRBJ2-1,TGTGCCAGCAGTCACCACAGGGGAAACAATGAGCAGTTCTTC,CASSHHRGNNEQFF
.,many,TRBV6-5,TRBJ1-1,TGTGCCAGCAGTTACGGGTCGGGCAAGAACACTGAAGCTTTCTTT,CASSYGSGKNTEAFF
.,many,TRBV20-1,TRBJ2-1,TGCAGTGCTAGAGAGGGAGGGGGTGAGCAGTTCTTC,CSAREGGGEQFF
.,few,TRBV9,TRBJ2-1,TGTGCCAGCAGCGTAGGGAACTCCTCGAGCTCCTACAATGAGCAGTTCTTC,CASSVGNSSSSYNEQFF
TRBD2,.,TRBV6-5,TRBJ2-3,TGTGCCAGCAGTCGAATTACTAGCGGGGGGGGTGGAGATACGCAGTATTTT,CASSRITSGGGGDTQYF
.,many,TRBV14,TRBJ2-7,TGTGCCAGCAGCCAAGTTCCCACCTGGTCCTACGAGCAGTACTTC,CASSQVPTWSYEQYF
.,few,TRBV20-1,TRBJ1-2,TGCAGTGCTAGAGATCTGGGCAGCTCCTATGGCTACACCTTC,CSARDLGSSYGYTF
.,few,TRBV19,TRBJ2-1,TGTGCCAGTAGGGGTGTGCATGAGCAGTTCTTC,CASRGVHEQFF
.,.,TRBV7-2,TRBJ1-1,TGTGCCAGCAGCTACAGGGTGAACACTGAAGCTTTCTTT,CASSYRVNTEAFF
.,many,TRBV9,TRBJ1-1,TGTGCCAGCAGCGGGCAGAACACTGAAGCTTTCTTT,CASSGQNTEAFF
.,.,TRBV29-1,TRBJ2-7,TGCAGCGTTGCCCTGGGGGGCGAGCAGTACTTC,CSVALGGEQYF
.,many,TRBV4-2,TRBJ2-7,TGTGCCAGCAGCCAATCGAACTTGATCTACGAGCAGTACTTC,CASSQSNLIYEQYF
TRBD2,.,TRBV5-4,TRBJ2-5,TGTGCCAGCAGCCTTCCGACTAGCGCCACCCAAGAGACCCAGTACTTC,CASSLPTSATQETQYF
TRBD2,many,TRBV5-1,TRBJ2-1,TGCGCCAGCAGACTAGCGGGGTACAATGAGCAGTTCTTC,CASRLAGYNEQFF
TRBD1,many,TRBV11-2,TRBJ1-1,TGTGCCAGCAGCGCCACCGGGACAGGGGTCGACACTGAAGCTTTCTTT,CASSATGTGVDTEAFF
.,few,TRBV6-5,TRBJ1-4,TGTGCCAGCACAGGGGTTGGGGAAAAACTGTTTTTT,CASTGVGEKLFF
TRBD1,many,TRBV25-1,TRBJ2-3,TGTGCCAGCAGTGACCCTCGGACAGGTCTCGAAGCGACAGATACGCAGTATTTT,CASSDPRTGLEATDTQYF
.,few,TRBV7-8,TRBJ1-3,TGTGCCAGCAGCTTCGGACTCTCTGGAAACACCATATATTTT,CASSFGLSGNTIYF
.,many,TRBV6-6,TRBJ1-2,TGTGCCAGCACTTCTATCGGCTATGGCTACACCTTC,CASTSIGYGYTF
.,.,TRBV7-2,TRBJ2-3,TGTGCCAGCAGCTTCAACCCGGGACTTAGCACAGATACGCAGTATTTT,CASSFNPGLSTDTQYF
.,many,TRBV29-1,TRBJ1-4,TGCAGCGTTGTGGGGAGACGGGAAAAACTGTTTTTT,CSVVGRREKLFF
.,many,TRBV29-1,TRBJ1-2,TGCAGCGTCGCTGGGAAGCAGGCCGAACTTAACTATGGCTACACCTTC,CSVAGKQAELNYGYTF